This T cell receptor (beta chain) was captured by sequencing in a study of blood T cells in healthy people across ages. Through a sample-barcoded 5' primer and a J-beta primer mix, a second PCR was run for roughly 6 to 11 cycles. Each CDR3 protein is one row after TCRdb ran MiXCR on the 5' RACE reads. The data hold hundreds of thousands of distinct CDR3 sequences, with about three fifths observed a single time. This CDR3 has 11 residues. Deletions cut 3 bases from V and 9 bases from J, with 6 bases between. Germline CDR1 reads KGHSY; CDR2 reads FQNENV. The chain couples TRBV16 to TRBJ2-1, with D hard to call. Input material: blood. The TCR was taken from a man aged 25 to 40 in good health. CDR3 sequence (DNA): TGTGCCAGCAGCCATCCCCGTGAGCAGTTCTTC. Its translation: CASSHPREQFF.